Below are 22 T cell receptor beta chains sequenced from a single sample in a study of blood T cell repertoires in COVID-19. Produced via immunoSEQ multiplex PCR; TCRdb's table is partial and in-frame only. Counted here are under 130,000 clones, roughly 80% occurring once; the ten biggest clones make up about 12%. Source material: peripheral blood. Receptors were obtained from a human donor in a cohort sampled during active COVID-19.

The chain combines TRBV6-2 or TRBV6-3 with TRBJ1-2; D possibly corresponds to TRBD1 (6 bases). CDR1 MNHEY and CDR2 SVGEGT come from the germline V gene. Trimming removed 5 bases at V and 4 bases at J, with 17 bases between. This CDR3 comprises 15 residues. The CDR3 sequence is CASSPGQPAFYGYTF. CDR3 nucleotides: TGTGCCAGCAGTCCAGGACAGCCAGCCTTCTATGGCTACACCTTC.

This chain joins TRBV6-6 and TRBJ1-1, with 11 bases matching TRBD1. Germline V gene sequence: CDR1 MNHNY, CDR2 SVGAGI (reference sequence). CDR3 length equals 14 residues. V gave up 6 bases and J gave up 10 bases; unmatched junction bases: 10. The CDR3: CASRDWTGGDGAFF. The CDR3 nucleotides are TGTGCCAGCAGGGACTGGACAGGGGGCGATGGAGCTTTCTTT.

V and J are TRBV9 and TRBJ2-3, with 9 bases that match TRBD2. Germline V gene sequence: CDR1 SGDLS, CDR2 YYNGEE. With 3 bases clipped from V and 3 bases from J, the junction kept 11 bases outside the gene matches. The CDR3 runs 17 residues. The CDR3 DNA follows: TGTGCCAGCAGCGGGCGGGGAGCGGGGGGTAATACAGATACGCAGTATTTT. Translated, it gives CASSGRGAGGNTDTQYF.

For the CDR3, the DNA is TGTGCCAGCAGTGGTCGATCTACCTCCTACGAGCAGTACTTC. Its translation is CASSGRSTSYEQYF. The chain carries TRBV5-6 and TRBJ2-7; no definite D call. There are 14 residues in the CDR3. With 5 bases removed from V and 0 bases from J, the gap between germline ends came to 12 bases. Germline V gene lookup returns CDR1 SGHDT and CDR2 YYEEEE.

The chain has TRBV19 and TRBJ1-1; perhaps TRBD1 as D (5 bases). The CDR3 runs to 17 residues. Germline V CDR1 and CDR2: LNHDA, SQIVND (reference sequence). Trimming left V 9 bases short and J 3 bases short, with 26 bases between. CDR3 region: CASFRWVAGGHYTEAFF. The CDR3 DNA reads TGTGCCAGCTTCAGATGGGTGGCAGGTGGACACTACACTGAAGCTTTCTTT.

The CDR3 here is CASSLPEGGLGRDTIYF. The CDR3 region has the DNA TGTGCCAGCAGCTTGCCGGAGGGGGGGCTGGGCCGAGACACCATATATTTT. The chain employs TRBV5-6 and TRBJ1-3, with a tentative D call TRBD1 (6 bases). Germline V CDR1 and CDR2: SGHDT, YYEEEE. This CDR3 is 17 amino acids long. The germline V and J ends were trimmed by 1 base and 8 bases, with 22 bases remaining between them.

Details on this clone: Germline is not matched at one junction end, which may reflect a read error. V and J are TRBV2 and TRBJ2-1; 8 bases are a match to TRBD2. From germline, CDR1 is SNHLY and CDR2 FYNNEI. This CDR3 spans 15 amino acids. The CDR3 DNA is TGTGCCAGCGGTGAGCTAGCGGGTTCCTACAATGAGCAGTTCTTC. Translated, it gives CASGELAGSYNEQFF.

The chain recombines TRBV11-2 with TRBJ1-1, with 7 bases lining up with TRBD1. Germline trimming cut 8 bases from V and 1 base from J; bases unmatched to any gene: 4. The CDR3 runs to 13 residues. Germline V gene lookup returns CDR1 SGHAT and CDR2 FQNNGV. In nucleotides, the CDR3 is TGTGCCAGCCGCCAGGGGGGGAACACTGAAGCTTTCTTT. Amino acids: CASRQGGNTEAFF.

V is TRBV7-9 and J is TRBJ1-3, with 7 positions matching TRBD1. The J segment lost 8 bases and the V segment lost 5 bases, leaving 15 bases of the junction unmatched. The CDR3 totals 16 residues. CDR1 SEHNR and CDR2 FQNEAQ come from the germline V gene (reference sequence). This CDR3 is CASSLTVGQSSYTIYF. The DNA for the CDR3 is TGTGCCAGCAGCCTCACCGTGGGACAGAGTTCGTACACCATATATTTT. The entire variable domain, with the rest obtained from reference TRBV7-9 and TRBJ1-3, is as follows: DTGVSQNPRHKITKRGQNVTFRCDPISEHNRLYWYRQTLGQGPEFLTYFQNEAQLEKSRLLSDRFSAERPKGSFSTLEIQRTEQGDSAMYLCASSLTVGQSSYTIYFGEGSWLTVV.

The V and J genes are TRBV7-9 and TRBJ2-7; 9 nucleotides align to TRBD2. The CDR3 consists of 15 residues. After removal of 2 bases from V and 5 bases from J, the junction contained 7 bases not matched to a gene. Germline loops: CDR1 SEHNR, CDR2 FQNEAQ (reference sequence). The CDR3 region is CASSLSGTSPNEQYF. The CDR3 DNA sequence: TGTGCCAGCAGCTTATCTGGGACTAGCCCCAACGAGCAGTACTTC. The whole variable domain, remainder taken from reference TRBV7-9 and TRBJ2-7, is DTGVSQNPRHKITKRGQNVTFRCDPISEHNRLYWYRQTLGQGPEFLTYFQNEAQLEKSRLLSDRFSAERPKGSFSTLEIQRTEQGDSAMYLCASSLSGTSPNEQYFGPGTRLTVT.

The CDR3 DNA reads as TGCGCCAGCAGCTTGGAGGGGGGGCCCCATACGCAGTATTTT. This codes for CASSLEGGPHTQYF. The V and J genes are TRBV5-1 and TRBJ2-3; D is perhaps TRBD2 (7 bases). Looked up from germline, CDR1 is SGHRS and CDR2 is YFSETQ. The CDR3 runs 14 residues. With 0 bases removed from V and 7 bases from J, the gap between germline ends came to 12 bases. Variable domain in full (rest from reference TRBV5-1 and TRBJ2-3): KAGVTQTPRYLIKTRGQQVTLSCSPISGHRSVSWYQQTPGQGLQFLFEYFSETQRNKGNFPGRFSGRQFSNSRSEMNVSTLELGDSALYLCASSLEGGPHTQYFGPGTRLTVL.

The chain uses TRBV30 and TRBJ1-2, with D possibly matching TRBD1 (5 bases). This CDR3 is 11 amino acids long. Trimming removed 1 base from V and 10 bases from J, with 10 bases in between. Germline CDR1 reads GTSNPN; CDR2 reads SVGIG (reference sequence). DNA of the CDR3: TGTGCCTGGAGTGCCGGGGGGGACTACACCTTC. It translates to CAWSAGGDYTF.

The chain is built from TRBV6-2 or TRBV6-3 and TRBJ2-4; D gene ambiguous. Trimming took off 5 bases at V and 0 bases at J, with 11 bases between the two ends. Germline CDR1 and CDR2: MNHEY and SVGEGT. This CDR3 region has 15 residues. CDR3 in amino acids: CASSSTVLAKNIQYF. As DNA, the CDR3 is TGTGCCAGCAGTAGTACCGTACTAGCCAAAAACATTCAGTACTTC.

This chain's CDR3 is CSVEDRQGYDEQFF. CDR3 bases: TGCAGCGTTGAAGATAGACAGGGGTACGATGAGCAGTTCTTC. This chain uses TRBV29-1 with TRBJ2-1; 8 nucleotides agree with TRBD1. Germline values: CDR1 SQVTM, CDR2 ANQGSEA. The CDR3 loop spans 14 amino acids. Losses at the gene ends were 0 bases for V and 8 bases for J; bases not matched to a gene: 6.

The V gene is TRBV5-1, the J gene TRBJ1-1; 7 nucleotides align to TRBD1. Per germline, CDR1 SGHRS and CDR2 YFSETQ. This CDR3 has 14 residues. V was clipped by 7 bases and J by 8 bases; unmatched bases: 14. In nucleotides, the CDR3 is TGCGCCAGCCGCCCCCAGGGGGTACCAGGGGAAGCTTTCTTT. This encodes CASRPQGVPGEAFF.

This chain uses TRBV7-9 with TRBJ2-7; the D gene is possibly TRBD1 (5 bases). Trimming took 6 bases from V and 2 from J, leaving 14 bases between them. The CDR3 totals 14 residues. Per germline, CDR1 SEHNR and CDR2 FQNEAQ (reference sequence). The CDR3 loop reads CASSPRRGTYEQYF. The CDR3 bases are TGTGCCAGCAGTCCCCGAAGGGGTACCTACGAGCAGTACTTC.

The CDR3: CASSLRGGTNEQFF. CDR3 DNA: TGTGCCAGTAGTCTACGGGGAGGTACCAATGAGCAGTTCTTC. The V call is TRBV19, the J call TRBJ2-1, with D possibly TRBD2 on 6 matching bases. Germline loops: CDR1 LNHDA, CDR2 SQIVND (reference sequence). This CDR3 has 14 amino acids. V was clipped by 5 bases and J by 6 bases, with 14 bases between them.

The chain couples TRBV10-1 to TRBJ2-5; no clear D gene. Germline CDR1 and CDR2: WNHNN and SYGVQD (reference sequence). Trimming took 5 bases from V and 1 from J, leaving 11 bases between them. This CDR3 is 14 amino acids long. CDR3 sequence reads: CASSLSRFQETQYF. The CDR3 DNA reads TGCGCCAGCAGTCTATCTCGATTCCAAGAGACCCAGTACTTC.

J is TRBJ1-3 and V is TRBV27; 8 nucleotides align to TRBD1. The length of the CDR3 is 16 residues. J was trimmed by 3 bases and V by 1 base; bases with no gene match: 5. Germline V CDR1 and CDR2: MNHEY, SMNVEV (reference sequence). CDR3 sequence (DNA): TGTGCCAGCAGTTTATACGGCAGGGGGCATGGAAACACCATATATTTT. Its translation is CASSLYGRGHGNTIYF.

The gene calls are TRBV13 and TRBJ2-2, with D perhaps matching TRBD2 (5 bases). With 5 bases removed from V and 7 bases from J, the gap between germline ends came to 11 bases. The CDR3 covers 13 residues. The germline V gene encodes CDR1 PRHDT and CDR2 FYEKMQ (reference sequence). The CDR3 is CASSQPGGGELFF. The CDR3 DNA is TGTGCCAGCAGCCAGCCTGGAGGCGGGGAGCTGTTTTTT.

This clone was found once. This chain joins TRBV5-5 and TRBJ1-2, with 7 bases that match TRBD1. The germline CDR1 and CDR2 sequences are SGHKS and YYEKEE (reference sequence). The V and J ends lost 4 bases and 5 bases, in that order; junction bases with no gene match: 11. The CDR3 has 15 amino acids. The CDR3 sequence: CASSPQTGQLYGYTF. The DNA of the CDR3 is TGTGCCAGCAGCCCCCAGACGGGACAGCTATATGGCTACACCTTC. Full variable domain (outside the CDR3, taken from reference TRBV5-5 and TRBJ1-2): DAGVTQSPTHLIKTRGQQVTLRCSPISGHKSVSWYQQVLGQGPQFIFQYYEKEERGRGNFPDRFSARQFPNYSSELNVNALLLGDSALYLCASSPQTGQLYGYTFGSGTRLTVV.

This clone has just a few counts. The genes are TRBV5-1 and TRBJ1-1; weak D call: TRBD1 (6 bases). The germline gives CDR1 SGHRS, CDR2 YFSETQ. V was shortened by 0 bases and J by 1 base, with 16 bases between the two germline ends. The CDR3 is made up of 17 amino acids. CDR3 sequence (DNA): TGCGCCAGCAGCTTGGGTCCAGGGGCCCGGGGGAACACTGAAGCTTTCTTT. It is translated as CASSLGPGARGNTEAFF.